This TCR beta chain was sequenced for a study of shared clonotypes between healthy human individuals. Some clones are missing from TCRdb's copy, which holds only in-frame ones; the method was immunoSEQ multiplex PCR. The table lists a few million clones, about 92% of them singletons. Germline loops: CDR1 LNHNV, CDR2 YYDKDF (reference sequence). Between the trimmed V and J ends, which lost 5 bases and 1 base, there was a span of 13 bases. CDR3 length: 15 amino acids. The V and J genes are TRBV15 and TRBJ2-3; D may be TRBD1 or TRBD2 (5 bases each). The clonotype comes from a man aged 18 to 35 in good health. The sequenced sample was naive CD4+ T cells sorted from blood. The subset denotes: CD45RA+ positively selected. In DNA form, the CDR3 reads TGTGCCACCAGCCACTTTAGGGACGGCACAGATACGCAGTATTTT. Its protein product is CATSHFRDGTDTQYF.